Included here is one TCR beta chain sequence, with context. What it recognizes is unknown. This table comes from immunoSEQ multiplex PCR, and its TCRdb copy is limited to in-frame clones, with some not included. The table includes tens of thousands of clones, around four fifths detected once. The data derive from a study of OX40 agonist ivuxolimab in advanced cancers. Study conclusions and caveats: Clonal expansion was among the lowest in partial responders at 0.1-3.0 mg/kg, especially CD8+.

CDR3 length: 14 residues. CDR1 and CDR2 from the germline V gene are SEHNR and FQNEAQ (reference sequence). The chain uses TRBV7-9 and TRBJ2-5, with 8 bases lining up with TRBD1. The DNA end lines up better with TRBJ2-7; the J call may be wrong. This specimen consisted of CD4+ or CD8+ T cells sorted from blood, obtained in a trial of the OX40 agonist ivuxolimab. The source of this sequence is an adult with an advanced solid tumor such as melanoma, head and neck, liver or kidney cancer. This chain's CDR3 is CASSHRGQGSEQYF. For the CDR3, the DNA is TGTGCCAGCTCCCACCGAGGACAGGGATCCGAGCAGTACTTC.